A single T cell receptor (beta chain) is shown here with its context. Its antigen has not been determined. No qualities accompany the bases; no much larger clone lies one base away. To prepare the library, 5' RACE was applied. The sequencing machine was an Illumina HiSeq 2500. A second PCR of roughly 7 to 11 cycles was performed with a sample-barcoded 5' primer and a J-beta primer mix. Each TCR beta cDNA molecule received a unique molecular identifier from a template-switch 5' adaptor carrying 12 random nucleotides. At least 2.5 million CDR3-containing paired-end reads were obtained from each sample. All of the RNA was converted into first-strand cDNA using the Mint cDNA synthesis kit, with a TRBC-specific oligonucleotide serving as the primer. After uracil-DNA glycosylase treatment, a first 18-cycle PCR used universal primers M1SS and BC2_uni_R on all cDNA. The paper's data handling went like this. Each sample was normalized by randomly selecting 1 million high-quality reads, each carrying a distinct molecular identifier. Reads with shared molecular identifiers were discarded instead of being binned into consensus sequences. MiTCR, with a Q25 quality threshold and the strictest error-elimination algorithm, was used for CDR3 identification, clonotype clustering and error correction. A nonparametric unseen species model using Euler transformation provided a lower-bound estimate of total TCR beta diversity. The public reads were reprocessed in TCRdb via fastp at Q25 and MiXCR, keeping in-frame beta chains. Each entry merges the rows of one CDR3 protein and shows their most common DNA and genes. The authors' filters were not applied to this entry. This sample holds some 760,000 distinct CDR3 sequences; 20% to 30% were observed only once. The ten largest make up 9.4% of the sample.

The sample comes from a study of blood T cells in healthy people across ages (dated by TCRdb to about 2015). Context from the whole study: In model experiments, template switching captured about one uniquely barcoded TCR beta cDNA molecule for every two T cells. Age-related changes in TCR beta repertoire diversity were measured in the study by deep sequencing normalized with unique cDNA molecular identifiers. Four age groups were formed from the donors: young (average roughly 15 years), middle-aged (around 39), aged (approximately 60) and long-lived (about 75). Using the same blood draw, the study looked at two additional independent replicas of 1 million unique cDNA reads for two donors, one aged 18 to 30 and the other aged 80 or older. Overall results and qualifications from the work: There was a strong correlation between observed TCR beta diversity and the percentage of naive T cells measured by flow cytometry. Because profiling used bulk unsorted PBMCs, naive and antigen-experienced compartments could not be compared conclusively. Compared with the aged group, more naive CD4+ T cells, fewer expanded clones and increased TCR diversity were shown by the long-lived group, suggesting age selection. Estimates of total diversity based on one million sequenced T cells were considered lower bounds and underestimates. As age increased, observed TCR beta diversity per million T cells dropped in a roughly linear way, and a significant reduction was already evident by age around 41. Donor CMV infection status was unknown, potentially confounding age-related changes in expanded clonotypes.

The CDR3, cysteine through phenylalanine, is 15 amino acids long. Solely the CDR3 DNA is kept, with 45 bases framed from the first base. The germline V gene supplies CDR1 SGHTA and CDR2 FQGNSA. V loses 3 bases at its end and J loses 3 bases; junction bases beyond the gene matches: 3. The donors were a few dozen Caucasian individuals from Russia, aged about 6 to 100 years, who were systemically healthy. Each donor gave 8 to 10 milliliters of peripheral blood, drawn into EDTA-treated Vacutainer tubes. PBMCs were isolated by Ficoll-Paque density-gradient centrifugation, with at least 7 million obtained per sample. Total RNA was extracted from PBMCs with Trizol reagent, with at least 5.5 micrograms obtained per sample. Naive CD45RAhigh/CD27high T cell percentages were measured by flow cytometry on a PBMC aliquot from every donor. The same sample was also studied in work on T cells of mothers and their children. According to the second study: The donors were nine systemically healthy Caucasian individuals, made up of three mothers and their six children. cDNA synthesis used all of the extracted RNA, with approximately 1.4 ug of RNA in each 15 ul reaction. In the second PCR, the M1S primer introduced both the sample barcodes and 2-4 random nucleotides. Each mother yielded over 9.5 million TCR beta CDR3 reads and each child about 3 million reads. TCR recombination output is similarly shaped by thymic selection in related and unrelated pairs, with a minor effect exerted by inherited differences. Normalized repertoire overlap in related mother-child pairs was always slightly higher than in unrelated mother-child pairs, but the difference was never significant. Persistent microchimeric T cell clones were not detected, at a sensitivity of about 100 clones per million clonotypes. In the study, deep NGS was used to compare the TCR beta repertoires of mothers and children, and features distinguishing related mother-child pairs from unrelated individuals were sought. On average, the children were approximately 11 +/- 4 years old, while the mothers were roughly 36 +/- 4 years old. Libraries were sequenced on Illumina HiSeq 2000 with 100+100 nt paired-end reads after adapter ligation with NEBNext reagents. To avoid cross-contamination, the mother libraries and the child libraries were prepared a month apart and sequenced in separate runs. For each donor, between about 450,000 and 2,300,000 distinct TCR beta clonotypes were identified. Naive TCR beta clonotypes were estimated from low-frequency clonotypes matched to each donor's FACS-determined naive share, without sorting.

Material: blood. The sequence was collected from a boy under 18 in good health. Recombination linked TRBV7-2 to TRBJ1-5, and 9 junctional nucleotides match TRBD1. The DNA sequence follows: TGTGCCAGCAGCTTCGGACAGGGGTACAATCAGCCCCAGCATTTT. It specifies CASSFGQGYNQPQHF. The full variable domain, completed from the reference TRBV7-2 and TRBJ1-5 proteins outside the CDR3, reads GAGVSQSPSNKVTEKGKDVELRCDPISGHTALYWYRQSLGQGLEFLIYFQGNSAPDKSGLPSDRFSAERTGGSVSTLTIQRTQQEDSAVYLCASSFGQGYNQPQHFGDGTRLSIL.